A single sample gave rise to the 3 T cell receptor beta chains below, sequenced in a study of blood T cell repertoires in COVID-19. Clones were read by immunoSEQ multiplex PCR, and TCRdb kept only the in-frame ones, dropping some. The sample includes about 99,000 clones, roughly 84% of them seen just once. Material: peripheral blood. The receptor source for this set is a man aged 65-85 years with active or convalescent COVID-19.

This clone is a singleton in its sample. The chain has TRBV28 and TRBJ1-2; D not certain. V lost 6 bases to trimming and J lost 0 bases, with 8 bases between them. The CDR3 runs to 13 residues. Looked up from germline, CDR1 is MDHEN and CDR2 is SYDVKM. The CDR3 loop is CASSWTSNYGYTF. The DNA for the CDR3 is TGTGCCAGCAGCTGGACTTCTAACTATGGCTACACCTTC.

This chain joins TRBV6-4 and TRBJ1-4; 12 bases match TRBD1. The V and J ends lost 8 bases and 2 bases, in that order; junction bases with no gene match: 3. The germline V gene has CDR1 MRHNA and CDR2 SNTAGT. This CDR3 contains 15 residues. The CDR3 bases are TGTGCCAGCGGGGGGACAGGGGGCACTAATGAAAAACTGTTTTTT. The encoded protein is CASGGTGGTNEKLFF.

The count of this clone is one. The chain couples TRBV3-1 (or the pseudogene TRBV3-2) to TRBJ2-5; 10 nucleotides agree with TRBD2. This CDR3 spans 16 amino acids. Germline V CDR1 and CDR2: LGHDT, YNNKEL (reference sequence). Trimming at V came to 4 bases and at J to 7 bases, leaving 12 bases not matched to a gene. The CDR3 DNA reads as TGTGCCAGCAGCCCCCGGCTAGCGGGGGCTCCGGGGACCCAGTACTTC. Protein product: CASSPRLAGAPGTQYF.